The present entry profiles one T cell receptor (beta chain) with its context. It lacks a known antigen. No much larger clonotype is one base removed from it; base qualities were not supplied. This sample is part of a study of siplizumab effects on memory and regulatory T cells (dated by TCRdb to 2018 to 2020). Regarding the research as a whole: The effect of the anti-CD2 antibody siplizumab on alloreactive T-cell subsets was examined in allogeneic mixed lymphocyte reactions constructed from human PBMCs. The study at large found these results: Among mappable alloreactive CD4+ clones, an average Treg-derived fraction of almost 70% was observed with siplizumab, compared with 26.9% in control reactions. The cumulative frequency of alloreactive sequences traceable to unstimulated CD4+ memory T cells was significantly reduced by siplizumab. Because sequences at frequencies below about 10^-5 were poorly captured, only a minor fraction of alloreactive clones could be mapped back to unstimulated subsets. Whether proliferating Tregs from siplizumab cultures were suppressive was not functionally confirmed. Unstimulated naive T cells appeared to be more diverse than memory T cells, and naive cells seemed to make a substantial contribution to the alloresponse. About 80-97% of proliferating CD4+ or CD8+ clones could not be given a naive or memory phenotype.

Sorted unstimulated T cells, along with proliferating T cells recovered from mixed lymphocyte reactions, underwent TCRbeta CDR3 sequencing. Fresh whole blood from fewer than 11 HLA-typed healthy donors was used to isolate PBMCs. To prepare the library, the immunoSEQ multiplex PCR assay was applied. Each sample had 80,000 to 100,000 TCR templates assayed by the deep sequencing platform. Genomic DNA extracted from sorted T cells was the material used for TCRbeta CDR3 sequencing. On the study's bioinformatics: The R programming language was used for the clonal analysis of the TCRbeta CDR3 data. Unstimulated samples were compared with post-reaction CFSE-low samples to define alloreactive CD4+ and CD8+ clones. Regulatory or non-regulatory origin of alloreactive CD4+ clones was assigned by matching sequences to the sorted unstimulated Treg and non-Treg repertoires. The table was pulled from immuneACCESS by TCRdb, which kept in-frame rearrangements only. Such tables lose some clones; where checked, under half of the loss comes from unresolved V genes, and the rest has no known cause. V and J calls and clone size are given by that table; D and trimming were obtained from the DNA. This sample lists fewer than 100,000 clones; roughly 94% were detected once. Under 20% of the sample belongs to the ten largest clones.

Cut back by 0 bases and 6 bases, the V and J ends lie 2 bases apart. The germline V gene gives CDR1 as SGHDN and CDR2 as FVKESK. The CDR3 spans 11 residues, from the cysteine through the phenylalanine. The entry retains the CDR3 DNA only, 33 bases that are in frame from base 1. The V gene is TRBV14 and the J gene is TRBJ1-2; the D gene is not confidently resolved. The source is a human donor in good health. Sequenced sample: CD8+ T cells sorted from blood. The CDR3 reads as follows: CASSQDHGYTF. The nucleotide sequence reads as follows: TGTGCCAGCAGCCAAGACCATGGCTACACCTTC.